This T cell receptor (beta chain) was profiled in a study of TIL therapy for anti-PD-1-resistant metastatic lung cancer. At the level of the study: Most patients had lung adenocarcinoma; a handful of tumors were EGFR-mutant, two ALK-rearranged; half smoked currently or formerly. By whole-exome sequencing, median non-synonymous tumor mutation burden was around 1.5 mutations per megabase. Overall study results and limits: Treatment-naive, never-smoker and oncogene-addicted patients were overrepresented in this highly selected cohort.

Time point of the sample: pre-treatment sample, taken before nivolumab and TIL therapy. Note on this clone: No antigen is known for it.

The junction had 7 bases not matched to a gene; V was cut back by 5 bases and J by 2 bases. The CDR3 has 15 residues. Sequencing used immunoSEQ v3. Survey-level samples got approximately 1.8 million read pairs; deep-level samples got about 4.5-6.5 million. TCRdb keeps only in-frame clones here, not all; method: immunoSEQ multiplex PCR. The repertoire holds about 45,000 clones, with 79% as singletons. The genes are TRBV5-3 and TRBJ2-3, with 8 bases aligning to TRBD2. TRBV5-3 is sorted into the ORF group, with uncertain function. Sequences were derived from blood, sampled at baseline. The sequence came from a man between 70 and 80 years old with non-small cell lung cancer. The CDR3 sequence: CARSLSGRPTDTQYF. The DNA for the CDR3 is TGTGCCAGAAGTCTCAGCGGGAGACCCACAGATACGCAGTATTTT.